A single sample gave rise to the 21 T cell receptor beta chains below, sequenced in a study of blood T cell repertoires in COVID-19 (dated by TCRdb to 2020 to 2022). The method behind the library was the immunoSEQ multiplex PCR assay. The immuneACCESS repertoire file appears here via TCRdb, limited to in-frame rearrangements. These files lack a portion of the clones; in checked studies, under half of the deficit traces to unresolved V genes, and the cause of the others is not known. The sample table records approximately 260,000 clones; over 75% of these occur just once. Around 10% of the sample comes from the top ten. The material sequenced was peripheral blood. The receptors stem from an older woman with acute or convalescent COVID-19.

V is TRBV18 and J is TRBJ1-1; D is uncertain. Germline V gene lookup returns CDR1 KGHSH and CDR2 LQKENI. V lost 4 bases, J lost 1 base, and 10 bases lay in between. CDR3 length: 14 amino acids. CDR3 loop: CASSQTRPNTEAFF. The CDR3 region has the DNA TGTGCCAGCTCACAAACCAGGCCGAACACTGAAGCTTTCTTT.

J is TRBJ1-2 and V is TRBV6-5; possibly TRBD1 for D (6 bases). Germline assignment: CDR1 MNHEY and CDR2 SVGAGI. Deletions cut 3 bases from V and 8 bases from J, with 16 bases between. The length of the CDR3 is 14 residues. CDR3 region: CASSYRGQLRGYTF. The CDR3 coding sequence is TGTGCCAGCAGTTATCGCGGACAGCTTCGGGGCTACACCTTC.

The chain employs TRBV5-1 and TRBJ2-7, with D uncertain. The CDR3 spans 13 residues. V was pared by 0 bases and J by 3 bases, with 7 bases between. Germline V CDR1 and CDR2: SGHRS, YFSETQ. CDR3 residues: CASSLVQNYEQYF. CDR3 in DNA: TGCGCCAGCAGCTTGGTACAGAACTACGAGCAGTACTTC.

V and J are TRBV4-2 and TRBJ2-3; TRBD1 agrees at 7 bases. Trimming removed 1 base from V and 3 bases from J; junction bases left unmatched: 4. CDR1 is LGHNA, CDR2 YNFKEQ, per germline. This CDR3 spans 15 amino acids. The CDR3 loop is CASSQGRRGTDTQYF. In nucleotides, the CDR3 is TGTGCCAGCAGCCAAGGGCGCAGGGGGACAGATACGCAGTATTTT.

The rearrangement joins TRBV18 to TRBJ1-2; D unclear. This CDR3 is built from 14 residues. CDR1 is KGHSH, CDR2 LQKENI, per germline. V was pared by 3 bases and J by 1 base, with 9 bases between. The CDR3 loop is CASSPSGLNYGYTF. The DNA of the CDR3 is TGTGCCAGCTCACCCTCAGGTCTTAACTATGGCTACACCTTC. Full variable domain (rest looked up from reference TRBV18 and TRBJ1-2): NAGVMQNPRHLVRRRGQEARLRCSPMKGHSHVYWYRQLPEEGLKFMVYLQKENIIDESGMPKERFSAEFPKEGPSILRIQQVVRGDSAAYFCASSPSGLNYGYTFGSGTRLTVV.

This rearrangement joins TRBV7-8 to TRBJ2-7; 10 nucleotides match TRBD1. Germline CDR1 and CDR2: SGHVS and FQNEAQ. V dropped 4 bases and J dropped 6; count of bases not matched to a gene: 6. The CDR3 is made up of 14 amino acids. The CDR3 sequence: CASSSRTGGAEQYF. The CDR3 DNA is TGTGCCAGCAGCTCACGGACAGGGGGTGCCGAGCAGTACTTC.

This clone was seen more than once but under ten times. The chain joins TRBV24-1 to TRBJ2-2; TRBD1 matches at 7 bases. The trim removed 9 bases at V and 6 bases at J, leaving 9 bases unmatched. The CDR3 is 14 amino acids. Germline lookup yields CDR1 KGHDR and CDR2 SFDVKD. CDR3 nucleotide sequence: TGTGCCACCCGAGAGGGGGCGCGTCCCGGGGAGCTGTTTTTT. This sequence encodes CATREGARPGELFF.

This chain uses TRBV5-4 with TRBJ2-5, with D unresolved. V was shortened by 4 bases and J by 5 bases, with 12 bases between the two germline ends. The CDR3 is made up of 13 amino acids. Germline V gene sequence: CDR1 SGHNT, CDR2 YYREEE (reference sequence). This CDR3 is CASSPGLRETQYF. CDR3 DNA: TGTGCCAGCAGCCCCGGGTTGCGGGAGACCCAGTACTTC.

The genes are TRBV6-5 and TRBJ1-1; perhaps TRBD1 as D (5 bases). Per the germline V gene, CDR1 is MNHEY and CDR2 is SVGAGI. V lost 2 bases and J lost 4, with 14 bases in between. The CDR3 sequence is 15 residues long. CDR3 loop: CASSYVGGEGTEAFF. DNA for the CDR3: TGTGCCAGCAGTTACGTCGGGGGTGAAGGCACTGAAGCTTTCTTT.

This chain links TRBV27 with TRBJ2-1, with TRBD1 matching over 9 bases. In germline, CDR1 is MNHEY, CDR2 SMNVEV (reference sequence). The CDR3 runs 18 residues. V dropped 5 bases and J dropped 4; count of bases not matched to a gene: 15. The CDR3 region has the DNA TGTGCCAGCAGTCCTCCCCCCGGGACAGGGAGTAGATACAATGAGCAGTTCTTC. Its protein is CASSPPPGTGSRYNEQFF.

This chain joins TRBV12-3 or TRBV12-4 and TRBJ2-1; the D is unclear. CDR3 size: 13 residues. The V and J ends lost 1 base and 6 bases respectively, with 7 bases between them. CDR3 in DNA: TGTGCCAGCAGTTTAGGCGGCCGCAATGAGCAGTTCTTC. Translated, it gives CASSLGGRNEQFF.

The CDR3 protein is CASSPQSGGNIQYF. The DNA of the CDR3 is TGTGCCAGCAGCCCCCAGAGCGGGGGGAACATTCAGTACTTC. The gene calls are TRBV3-1 (or the pseudogene TRBV3-2) and TRBJ2-4; 9 bases are shared with TRBD2. CDR1 LGHDT and CDR2 YNNKEL come from the germline V gene (reference sequence). The trim removed 4 bases at V and 7 bases at J, leaving 5 bases unmatched. The CDR3 extends over 14 amino acids.

In its sample, this clone was seen once. The rearrangement links TRBV6-5 to TRBJ2-1; 9 positions match TRBD2. The CDR3 runs to 15 residues. The junction had 5 bases not matched to a gene; V was cut back by 6 bases and J by 2 bases. Germline lookup yields CDR1 MNHEY and CDR2 SVGAGI. CDR3 sequence reads: CASSLTSGPYNEQFF. The CDR3 bases are TGTGCCAGCAGCCTGACTAGCGGTCCCTACAATGAGCAGTTCTTC.

The CDR3 protein is CASSSPSRGNTGELFF. In DNA form, the CDR3 reads TGTGCCAGCAGTTCCCCCAGCCGCGGTAACACCGGGGAGCTGTTTTTT. V is TRBV6-6 and J is TRBJ2-2; D ambiguous. The CDR3 contains 16 residues. The V gene's germline CDR1 is MNHNY and CDR2 SVGAGI (reference sequence). V dropped 4 bases and J dropped 2 bases, with 14 bases sitting between them.

This clone appeared once. The chain uses TRBV3-1 (or the pseudogene TRBV3-2) and TRBJ2-5; maybe TRBD2 (6 bases). Per germline, CDR1 LGHDT and CDR2 YNNKEL (reference sequence). V shed 3 bases and J shed 1 base, with 15 bases lying between them. There are 16 residues in the CDR3. CDR3 loop: CASSHAPRGSQETQYF. The CDR3 nucleotides are TGTGCCAGCAGCCATGCTCCTCGGGGGAGCCAAGAGACCCAGTACTTC.

The chain links TRBV5-1 to TRBJ1-2; no clear D gene. Per the germline V gene, CDR1 is SGHRS and CDR2 is YFSETQ. V lost 0 bases, J lost 1 base, and 7 bases lay in between. The CDR3 consists of 14 residues. Written as DNA, the CDR3 is TGCGCCAGCAGCTTGGGGCCCGATAACTATGGCTACACCTTC. This codes for CASSLGPDNYGYTF. The complete variable domain, with remaining parts taken from reference TRBV5-1 and TRBJ1-2, reads KAGVTQTPRYLIKTRGQQVTLSCSPISGHRSVSWYQQTPGQGLQFLFEYFSETQRNKGNFPGRFSGRQFSNSRSEMNVSTLELGDSALYLCASSLGPDNYGYTFGSGTRLTVV.

The V and J genes are TRBV5-5 and TRBJ2-7; D gene uncertain. The CDR3 loop spans 14 amino acids. Looked up from germline, CDR1 is SGHKS and CDR2 is YYEKEE (reference sequence). The germline V and J ends were trimmed by 0 bases and 2 bases, with 9 bases remaining between them. The CDR3 region is CASSLAYFPYEQYF. CDR3 nucleotide sequence: TGTGCCAGCAGCTTGGCATACTTCCCCTACGAGCAGTACTTC.

V usage is TRBV5-1 and J usage is TRBJ2-2; 9 bases are a match to TRBD1. CDR3 length: 16 amino acids. V dropped 4 bases and J dropped 8; count of bases not matched to a gene: 12. Germline assignment: CDR1 SGHRS and CDR2 YFSETQ. Here the CDR3 reads CASSTPGTGSMGELFF. CDR3 coding DNA: TGCGCCAGCAGCACTCCCGGGACAGGGAGTATGGGGGAGCTGTTTTTT.

The chain employs TRBV18 and TRBJ2-3; the D gene is possibly TRBD2 (6 bases). The CDR3 spans 16 residues. V gave up 3 bases and J gave up 0 bases, with 13 bases separating them. Germline V gene lookup returns CDR1 KGHSH and CDR2 LQKENI. The CDR3 DNA reads TGTGCCAGCTCACCTCAACGGGGGACTAGCACAGATACGCAGTATTTT. This encodes CASSPQRGTSTDTQYF. The full variable domain, with the rest looked up from reference TRBV18 and TRBJ2-3, is NAGVMQNPRHLVRRRGQEARLRCSPMKGHSHVYWYRQLPEEGLKFMVYLQKENIIDESGMPKERFSAEFPKEGPSILRIQQVVRGDSAAYFCASSPQRGTSTDTQYFGPGTRLTVL.

The gene calls are TRBV2 and TRBJ1-6; weak D call: TRBD1 (6 bases). The CDR3 contains 14 residues. Germline CDR1 SNHLY, CDR2 FYNNEI. Between the trimmed V and J ends, which lost 4 bases and 7 bases, there was a span of 11 bases. Here the CDR3 DNA reads TGTGCCAGCAGTGGTCTACAGGGAAATTCACCCCTCCACTTT. This encodes CASSGLQGNSPLHF. Full variable domain (outside the CDR3, taken from reference TRBV2 and TRBJ1-6): EPEVTQTPSHQVTQMGQEVILRCVPISNHLYFYWYRQILGQKVEFLVSFYNNEISEKSEIFDDQFSVERPDGSNFTLKIRSTKLEDSAMYFCASSGLQGNSPLHFGNGTRLTVT.

This clone was seen a handful of times. The V gene is TRBV27, the J gene TRBJ2-7; D unresolved. This CDR3 spans 15 amino acids. The V gene's germline CDR1 is MNHEY and CDR2 SMNVEV (reference sequence). V was clipped by 2 bases and J by 2 bases, with 13 bases between them. The CDR3 DNA is TGTGCCAGCAGTTTAAGAGAACAGTCTACCTACGAGCAGTACTTC. Amino acids: CASSLREQSTYEQYF.